The table lists the clone carrying this TCR beta chain with a count of one. This sample is drawn from a study of control samples from healthy donors and cancer patients. Profiling relied on immunoSEQ multiplex PCR, and the TCRdb table lists in-frame clones only, not all of them. Of about 190,000 clones in the sample, 90% to 95% were seen once. Germline assignment: CDR1 ENHRY and CDR2 SYGVKD. The CDR3 is 16 residues long. Trimming pared 11 bases from V and 0 bases from J, leaving 20 bases between. The TCR sequence derives from a man aged 30 to 39 in good health. The V gene is TRBV10-3, the J gene TRBJ1-3; D gene ambiguous. Sequencing was carried out using blood. In DNA form, the CDR3 reads TGTGCCGCCGAGTCGGCAGGCCTTCTCTCTGGAAACACCATATATTTT. Translation gives CAAESAGLLSGNTIYF.